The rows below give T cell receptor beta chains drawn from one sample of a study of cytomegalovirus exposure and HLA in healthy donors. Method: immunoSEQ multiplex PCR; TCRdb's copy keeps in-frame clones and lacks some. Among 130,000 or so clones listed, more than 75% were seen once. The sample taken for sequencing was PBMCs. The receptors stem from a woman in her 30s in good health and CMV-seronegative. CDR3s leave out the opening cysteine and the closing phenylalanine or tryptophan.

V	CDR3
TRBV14	ASHNTEAF
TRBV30	AWRLAGGTDTQY
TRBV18	ASSPSGGSYNEQF
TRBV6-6	ASSAGGYLDTEAF
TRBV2	ASSEPYGDAQF
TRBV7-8	ASSFPGTYNEQF
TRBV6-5	ASSRDTDTGELF
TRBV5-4	ASSYRGSYEQY
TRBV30	AWSFLATNEKLF
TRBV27	ASSPRLARQETQY
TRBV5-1	ASSFTSGGYTDTQY
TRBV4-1	ASSPQGATTEAF
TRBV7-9	ASSIDGPLIGYT
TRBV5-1	ASSLAAGGPNEQF
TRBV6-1	ASSANILAGTYEQY
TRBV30	ATGVGTPNSPLH
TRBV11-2	ASSPGLGANYGYT
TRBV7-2	ASSTDGTGGYGYT
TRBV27	ASSLSGPRWETQY
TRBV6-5	ASSFRRAINNEQF
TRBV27	ASSSAGAFNEQF
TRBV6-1	ASLQGVRRGYT
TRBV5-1	ASSGVTGSYNEQF
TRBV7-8	ASSLKLQGSEQY
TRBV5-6	ASSLDSYGYT
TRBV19	ASSIRDRGNQPQH
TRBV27	ASSSDRAGRNTIY
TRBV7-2	ASSLVGVDTQY
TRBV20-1	SAKGEYEQY
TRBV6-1	ASSGQGYQPQH
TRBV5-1	ASSLVAGGVTDTQY
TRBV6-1	ASSEATGGVGSNQPQH
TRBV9	ASSSRGGLAGLPGDTQY
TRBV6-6	ASSQQGAGGNQPQH
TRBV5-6	ASTLGGLDTGELF
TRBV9	ASSVGTSSSGNTIY
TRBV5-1	ASSLIPGTSPDTQY
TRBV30	AWSADRGNTEAF
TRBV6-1	ASSDAGGGGGTDTQY
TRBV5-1	ASSLRTGGITEAF
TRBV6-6	ASTVRIGNEKLF
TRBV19	ASSIGTTGTTGELF
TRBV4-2	ASSQAAASGATYEQY
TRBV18	ASSQFTNTEAF
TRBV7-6	ASTFSGGAFDTGELF
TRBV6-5	ASSSVSPYEQY